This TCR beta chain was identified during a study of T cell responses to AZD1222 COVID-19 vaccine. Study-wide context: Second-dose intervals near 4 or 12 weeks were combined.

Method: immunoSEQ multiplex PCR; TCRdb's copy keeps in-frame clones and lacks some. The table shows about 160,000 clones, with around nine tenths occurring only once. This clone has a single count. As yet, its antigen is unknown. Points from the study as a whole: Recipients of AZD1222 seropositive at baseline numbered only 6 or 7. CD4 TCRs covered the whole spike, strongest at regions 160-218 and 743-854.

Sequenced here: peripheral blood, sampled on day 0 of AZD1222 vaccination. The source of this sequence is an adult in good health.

CDR3 in amino acids: CASSPPRDTQYF. CDR3 nucleotides: TGTGCCAGCAGTCCGCCCCGGGATACGCAGTATTTT. The V call is TRBV28, the J call TRBJ2-3; D not certain. The CDR3 spans 12 residues. Trimming stripped 5 bases from V and 6 bases from J, with 9 bases between. In germline, CDR1 is MDHEN, CDR2 SYDVKM.